A single sample gave rise to the 4 T cell receptor beta chains below, sequenced in a study of identical twins. TCRdb analysed the 5' RACE reads with MiXCR anew, one entry per CDR3 protein. The sample lists fewer than 650,000 distinct CDR3 sequences, around 7.5% occurring once. This sample also appeared in a second study, on yellow fever vaccine responses in identical twins.

Sequencing was done on a sample of PBMCs. These receptors were taken from a woman aged 18-29 years in good health.

The chain has TRBV27 and TRBJ1-3; D might be TRBD1 (6 bases). Germline V lookup: CDR1 MNHEY, CDR2 SMNVEV (reference sequence). V lost 5 bases and J 2 bases, leaving 16 bases between the germline ends. The CDR3 extends over 16 amino acids. This chain's CDR3 is CASSPTPEGAGNTIYF. The CDR3 region has the DNA TGTGCCAGCAGTCCAACGCCGGAGGGGGCTGGAAACACCATATATTTT.

The J gene is TRBJ2-2, the V gene TRBV5-6; no reliable D call. Germline CDR1 reads SGHDT; CDR2 reads YYEEEE. V dropped 5 bases and J dropped 6 bases, with 20 bases sitting between them. The CDR3 has 16 amino acids. The CDR3: CASRRGSLFLAGELFF. The CDR3 bases are TGTGCCAGCAGACGCGGTAGTTTATTTCTTGCCGGGGAGCTGTTTTTT.

This clonotype was seen repeatedly, ten times or more. The chain couples TRBV5-1 to TRBJ1-2; 11 nucleotides match TRBD1. The germline CDR1 and CDR2 sequences are SGHRS and YFSETQ. The CDR3 extends over 15 amino acids. J lost 4 bases, V lost 0 bases, and 2 bases had no gene match. The CDR3: CASSLAGQGAYGYTF. The DNA of the CDR3 is TGCGCCAGCAGCTTGGCAGGACAGGGGGCCTATGGCTACACCTTC.

This clonotype showed up just a few times. The chain recombines TRBV20-1 with TRBJ2-1; 10 bases are shared with TRBD1. The CDR3 is 14 residues long. The germline CDR1 and CDR2 sequences are DFQATT and SNEGSKA (reference sequence). Trimming at V came to 6 bases and at J to 9 bases, leaving 11 bases not matched to a gene. The CDR3 loop is CSARQGAAPGEQFF. The CDR3 bases are TGCAGTGCAAGACAGGGGGCGGCCCCGGGTGAGCAGTTCTTC.